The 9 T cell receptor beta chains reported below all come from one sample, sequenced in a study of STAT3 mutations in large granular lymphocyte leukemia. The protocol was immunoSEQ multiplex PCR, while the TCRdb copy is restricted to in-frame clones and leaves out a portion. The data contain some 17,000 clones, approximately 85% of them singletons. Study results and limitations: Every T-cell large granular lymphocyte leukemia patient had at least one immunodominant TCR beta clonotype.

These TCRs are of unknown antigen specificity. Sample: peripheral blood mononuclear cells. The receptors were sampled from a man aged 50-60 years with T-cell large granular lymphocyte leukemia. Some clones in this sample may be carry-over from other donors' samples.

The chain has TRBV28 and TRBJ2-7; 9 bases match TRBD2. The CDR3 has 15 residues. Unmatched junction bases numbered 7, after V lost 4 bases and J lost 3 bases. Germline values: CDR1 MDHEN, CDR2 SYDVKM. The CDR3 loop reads CASSSLAGNIYEQYF. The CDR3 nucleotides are TGTGCCAGCAGTTCGCTAGCGGGAAATATCTACGAGCAGTACTTC.

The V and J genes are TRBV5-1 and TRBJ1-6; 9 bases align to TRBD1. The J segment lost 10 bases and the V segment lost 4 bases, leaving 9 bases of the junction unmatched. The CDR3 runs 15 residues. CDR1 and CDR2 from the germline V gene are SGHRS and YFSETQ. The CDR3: CASSPWDRESSPLHF. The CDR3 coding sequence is TGCGCCAGCAGCCCCTGGGACAGGGAAAGCTCACCCCTCCACTTT.

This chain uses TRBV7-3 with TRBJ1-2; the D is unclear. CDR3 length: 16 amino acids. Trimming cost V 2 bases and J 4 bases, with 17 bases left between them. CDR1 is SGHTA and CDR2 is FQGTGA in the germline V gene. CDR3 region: CASSLFPASSGYGYTF. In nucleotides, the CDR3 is TGTGCCAGCAGCTTATTTCCAGCGTCGAGTGGCTATGGCTACACCTTC.

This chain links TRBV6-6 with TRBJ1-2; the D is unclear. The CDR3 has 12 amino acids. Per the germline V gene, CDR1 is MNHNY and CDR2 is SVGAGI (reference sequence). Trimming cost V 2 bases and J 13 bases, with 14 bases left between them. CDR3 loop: CASSYGKTEGTF. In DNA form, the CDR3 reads TGTGCCAGCAGTTACGGCAAGACGGAGGGCACCTTC.

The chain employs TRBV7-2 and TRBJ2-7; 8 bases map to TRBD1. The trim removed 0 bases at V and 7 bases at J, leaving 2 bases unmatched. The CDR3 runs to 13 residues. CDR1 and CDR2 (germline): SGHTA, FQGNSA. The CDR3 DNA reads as TGTGCCAGCAGCTTAGCCAGGGGGCGGGAGCAGTACTTC. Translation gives CASSLARGREQYF.

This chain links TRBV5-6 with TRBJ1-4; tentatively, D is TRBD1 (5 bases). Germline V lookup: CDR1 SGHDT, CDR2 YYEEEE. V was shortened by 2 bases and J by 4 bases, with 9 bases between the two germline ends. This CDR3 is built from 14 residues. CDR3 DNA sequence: TGTGCCAGCAGCTTTCGGGGCTTTAATGAAAAACTGTTTTTT. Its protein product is CASSFRGFNEKLFF.

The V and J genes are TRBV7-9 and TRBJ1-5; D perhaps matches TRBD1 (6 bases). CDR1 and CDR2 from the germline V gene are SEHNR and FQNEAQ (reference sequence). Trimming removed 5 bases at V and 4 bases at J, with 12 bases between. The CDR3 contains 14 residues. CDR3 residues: CASSRTQGNQPQHF. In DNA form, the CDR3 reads TGTGCCAGCAGCCGCACCCAGGGGAATCAGCCCCAGCATTTT.

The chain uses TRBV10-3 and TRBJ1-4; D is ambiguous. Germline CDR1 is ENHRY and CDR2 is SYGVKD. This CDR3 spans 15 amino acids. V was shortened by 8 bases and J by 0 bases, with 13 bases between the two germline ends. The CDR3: CAIAKDPATNEKLFF. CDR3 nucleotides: TGTGCCATCGCTAAAGACCCTGCAACTAATGAAAAACTGTTTTTT.

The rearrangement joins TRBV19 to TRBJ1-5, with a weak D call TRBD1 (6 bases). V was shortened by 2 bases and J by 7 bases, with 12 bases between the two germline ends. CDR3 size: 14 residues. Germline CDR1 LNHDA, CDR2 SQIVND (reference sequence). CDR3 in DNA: TGTGCCAGTAGTATAAGGTCGGGGGGCCAGCCCCAGCATTTT. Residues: CASSIRSGGQPQHF.